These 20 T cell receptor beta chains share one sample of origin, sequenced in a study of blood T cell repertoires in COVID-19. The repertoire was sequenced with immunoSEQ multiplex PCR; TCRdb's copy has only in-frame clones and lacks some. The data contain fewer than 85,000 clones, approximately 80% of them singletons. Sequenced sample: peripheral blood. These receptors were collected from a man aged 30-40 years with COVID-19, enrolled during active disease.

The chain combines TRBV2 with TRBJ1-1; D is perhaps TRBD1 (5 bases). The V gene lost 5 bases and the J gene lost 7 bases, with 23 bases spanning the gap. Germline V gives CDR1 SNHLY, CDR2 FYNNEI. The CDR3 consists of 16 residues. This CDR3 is CASSLQSSMTASEAFF. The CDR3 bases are TGTGCCAGCAGTCTCCAGTCATCTATGACAGCTAGTGAAGCTTTCTTT.

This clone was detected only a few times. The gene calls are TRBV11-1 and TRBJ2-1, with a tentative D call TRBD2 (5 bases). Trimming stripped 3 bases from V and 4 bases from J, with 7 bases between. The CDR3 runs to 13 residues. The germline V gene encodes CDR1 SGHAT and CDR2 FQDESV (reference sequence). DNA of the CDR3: TGTGCCAGCAGCTTCGGGATTTACAATGAGCAGTTCTTC. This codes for CASSFGIYNEQFF.

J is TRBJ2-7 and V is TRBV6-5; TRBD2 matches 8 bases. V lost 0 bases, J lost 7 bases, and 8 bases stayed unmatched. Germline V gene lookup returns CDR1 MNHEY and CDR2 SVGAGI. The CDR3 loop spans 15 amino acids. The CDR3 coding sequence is TGTGCCAGCAGTTACTCCGGCGGGAGGCCGGGGGAGCAGTACTTC. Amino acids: CASSYSGGRPGEQYF.

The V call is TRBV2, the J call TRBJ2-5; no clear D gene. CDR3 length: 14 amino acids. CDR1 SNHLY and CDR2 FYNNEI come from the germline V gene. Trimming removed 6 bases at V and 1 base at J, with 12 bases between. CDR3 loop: CASSLRRSQETQYF. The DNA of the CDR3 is TGTGCCAGCAGCCTTAGACGGAGCCAAGAGACCCAGTACTTC. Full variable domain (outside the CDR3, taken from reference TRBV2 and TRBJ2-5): EPEVTQTPSHQVTQMGQEVILRCVPISNHLYFYWYRQILGQKVEFLVSFYNNEISEKSEIFDDQFSVERPDGSNFTLKIRSTKLEDSAMYFCASSLRRSQETQYFGPGTRLLVL.

The CDR3 region is CASSGEGGTDTQYF. CDR3 DNA: TGTGCCAGCAGCGGTGAGGGCGGAACAGATACGCAGTATTTT. This chain links TRBV6-4 with TRBJ2-3; perhaps TRBD2 as D (5 bases). V was cut by 6 bases and J by 3 bases, with 13 bases left in between. CDR1 MRHNA and CDR2 SNTAGT come from the germline V gene. There are 14 residues in the CDR3.

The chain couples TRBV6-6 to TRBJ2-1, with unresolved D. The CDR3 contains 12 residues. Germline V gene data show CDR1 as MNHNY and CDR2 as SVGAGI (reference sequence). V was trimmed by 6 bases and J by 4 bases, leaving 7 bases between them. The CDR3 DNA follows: TGTGCCAGCAGCCCCCTTTACAATGAGCAGTTCTTC. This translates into CASSPLYNEQFF.

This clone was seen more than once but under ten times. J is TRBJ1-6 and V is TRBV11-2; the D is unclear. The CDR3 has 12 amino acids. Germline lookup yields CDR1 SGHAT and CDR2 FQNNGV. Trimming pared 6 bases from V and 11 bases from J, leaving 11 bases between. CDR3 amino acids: CASSNEVPPLHF. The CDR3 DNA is TGTGCCAGCAGTAACGAGGTTCCACCCCTCCACTTT.

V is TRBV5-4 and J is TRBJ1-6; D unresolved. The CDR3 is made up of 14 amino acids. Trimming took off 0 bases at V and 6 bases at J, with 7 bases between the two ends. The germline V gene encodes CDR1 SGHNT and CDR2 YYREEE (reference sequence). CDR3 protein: CASSLEHLNSPLHF. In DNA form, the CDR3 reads TGTGCCAGCAGCTTGGAACACCTTAATTCACCCCTCCACTTT.

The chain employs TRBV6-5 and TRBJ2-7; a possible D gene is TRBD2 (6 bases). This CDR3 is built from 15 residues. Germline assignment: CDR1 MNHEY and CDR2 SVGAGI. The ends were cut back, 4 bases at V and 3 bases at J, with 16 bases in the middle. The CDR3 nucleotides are TGTGCCAGCAGTTCCCTGGGCGGGGAAAACTACGAGCAGTACTTC. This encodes CASSSLGGENYEQYF.

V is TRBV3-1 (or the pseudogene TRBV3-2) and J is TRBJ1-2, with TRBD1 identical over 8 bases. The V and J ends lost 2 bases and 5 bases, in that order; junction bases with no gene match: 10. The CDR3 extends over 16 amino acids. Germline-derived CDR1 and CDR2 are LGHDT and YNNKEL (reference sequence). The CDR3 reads CASSQSPGQVLYGYTF. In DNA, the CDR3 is TGTGCCAGCAGCCAATCACCGGGACAGGTTTTGTATGGCTACACCTTC.

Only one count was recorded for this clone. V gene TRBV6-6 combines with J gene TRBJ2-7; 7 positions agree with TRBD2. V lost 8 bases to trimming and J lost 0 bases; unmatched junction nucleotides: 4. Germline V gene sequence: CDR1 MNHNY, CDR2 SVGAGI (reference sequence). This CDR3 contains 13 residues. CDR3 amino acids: CASSSSGSYEQYF. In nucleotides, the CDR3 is TGTGCCAGCTCATCTAGCGGCTCCTACGAGCAGTACTTC.

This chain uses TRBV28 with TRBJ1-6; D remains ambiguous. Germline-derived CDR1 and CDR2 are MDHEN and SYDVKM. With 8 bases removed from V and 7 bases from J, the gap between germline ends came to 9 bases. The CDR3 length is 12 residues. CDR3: CASRVLNSPLHF. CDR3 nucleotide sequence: TGTGCCAGCCGGGTCTTGAATTCACCCCTCCACTTT.

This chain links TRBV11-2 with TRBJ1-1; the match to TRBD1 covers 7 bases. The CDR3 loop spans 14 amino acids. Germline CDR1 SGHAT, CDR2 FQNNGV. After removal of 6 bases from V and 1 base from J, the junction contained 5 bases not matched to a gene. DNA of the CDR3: TGTGCCAGCAGTTGGGACAGAACGAACACTGAAGCTTTCTTT. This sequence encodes CASSWDRTNTEAFF.

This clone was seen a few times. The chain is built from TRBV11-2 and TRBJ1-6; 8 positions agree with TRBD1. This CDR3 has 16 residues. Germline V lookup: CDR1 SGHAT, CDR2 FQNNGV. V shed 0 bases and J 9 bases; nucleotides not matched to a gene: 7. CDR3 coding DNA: TGTGCCAGCAGCTTAGATTCAGGGGGCTTAAGTTCACCCCTCCACTTT. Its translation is CASSLDSGGLSSPLHF.

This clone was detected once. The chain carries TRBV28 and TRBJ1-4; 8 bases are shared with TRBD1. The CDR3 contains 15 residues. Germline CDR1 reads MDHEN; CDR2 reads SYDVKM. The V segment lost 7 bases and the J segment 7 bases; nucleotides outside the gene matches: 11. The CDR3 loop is CASNIRTGISEKLFF. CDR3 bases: TGTGCCAGCAACATTCGGACAGGGATCTCTGAAAAACTGTTTTTT. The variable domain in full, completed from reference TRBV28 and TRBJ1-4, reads DVKVTQSSRYLVKRTGEKVFLECVQDMDHENMFWYRQDPGLGLRLIYFSYDVKMKEKGDIPEGYSVSREKKERFSLILESASTNQTSMYLCASNIRTGISEKLFFGSGTQLSVL.

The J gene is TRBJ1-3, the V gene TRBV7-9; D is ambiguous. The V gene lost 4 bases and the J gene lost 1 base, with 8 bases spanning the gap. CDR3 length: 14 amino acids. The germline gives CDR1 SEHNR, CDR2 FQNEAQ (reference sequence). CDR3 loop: CASSSGASGNTIYF. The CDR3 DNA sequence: TGTGCCAGCAGCTCGGGTGCGTCTGGAAACACCATATATTTT.

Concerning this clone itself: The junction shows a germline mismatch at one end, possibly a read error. CDR3 sequence (DNA): TGTGCTAGCAGCTTACGTAGCGATCAAGAGACCCAGTACTTC. Its translation: CASSLRSDQETQYF. The chain recombines TRBV7-7 with TRBJ2-5; TRBD2 might be the D (5 bases). The CDR3 extends over 14 amino acids. Germline V lookup: CDR1 SSHAT, CDR2 FNYEAQ (reference sequence).

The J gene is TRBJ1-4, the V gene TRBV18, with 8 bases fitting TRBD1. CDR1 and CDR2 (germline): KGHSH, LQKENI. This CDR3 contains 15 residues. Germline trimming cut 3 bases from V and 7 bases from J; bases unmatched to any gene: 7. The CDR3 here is CASSPGQGVGEKLFF. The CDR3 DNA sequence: TGTGCCAGCTCACCCGGACAGGGCGTTGGTGAAAAACTGTTTTTT.

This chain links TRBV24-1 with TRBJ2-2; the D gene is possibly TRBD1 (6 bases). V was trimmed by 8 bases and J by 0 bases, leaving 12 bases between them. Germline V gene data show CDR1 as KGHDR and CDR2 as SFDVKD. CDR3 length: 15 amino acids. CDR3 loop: CATKGDTANTGELFF. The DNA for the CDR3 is TGTGCCACCAAAGGGGACACAGCGAACACCGGGGAGCTGTTTTTT.

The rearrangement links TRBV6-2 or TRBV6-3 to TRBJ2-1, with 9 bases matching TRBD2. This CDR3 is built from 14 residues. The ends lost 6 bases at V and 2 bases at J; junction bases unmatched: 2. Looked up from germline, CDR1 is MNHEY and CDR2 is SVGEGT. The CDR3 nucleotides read TGTGCCAGCAGGCCTAGCGGGACCTACAATGAGCAGTTCTTC. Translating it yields CASRPSGTYNEQFF.